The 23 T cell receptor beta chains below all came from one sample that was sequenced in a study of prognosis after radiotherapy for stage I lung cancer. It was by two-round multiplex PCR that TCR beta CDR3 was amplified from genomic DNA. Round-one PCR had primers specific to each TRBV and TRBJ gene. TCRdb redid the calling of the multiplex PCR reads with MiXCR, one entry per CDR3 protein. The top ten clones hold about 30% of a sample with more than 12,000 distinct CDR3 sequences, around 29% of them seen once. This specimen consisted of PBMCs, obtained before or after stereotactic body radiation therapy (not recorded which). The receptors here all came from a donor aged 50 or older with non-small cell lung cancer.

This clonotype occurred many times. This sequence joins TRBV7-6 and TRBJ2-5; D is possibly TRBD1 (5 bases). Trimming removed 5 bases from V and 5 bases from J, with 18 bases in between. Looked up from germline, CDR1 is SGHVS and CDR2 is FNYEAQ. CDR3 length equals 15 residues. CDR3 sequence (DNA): TGTGCCAGCAGCGCCGGACACTTCGTGCGGGAGACCCAGTACTTC. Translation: CASSAGHFVRETQYF. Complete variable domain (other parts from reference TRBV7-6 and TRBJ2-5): GAGVSQSPRYKVTKRGQDVALRCDPISGHVSLYWYRQALGQGPEFLTYFNYEAQQDKSGLPNDRFSAERPEGSISTLTIQRTEQRDSAMYRCASSAGHFVRETQYFGPGTRLLVL.

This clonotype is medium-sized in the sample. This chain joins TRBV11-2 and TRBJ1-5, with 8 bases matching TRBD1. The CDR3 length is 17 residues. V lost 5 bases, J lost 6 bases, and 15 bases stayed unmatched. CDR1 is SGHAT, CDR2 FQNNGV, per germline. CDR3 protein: CASSVLGQGSGSQPQHF. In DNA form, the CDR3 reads TGTGCCAGCAGCGTACTAGGACAGGGTTCAGGCTCTCAGCCCCAGCATTTT.

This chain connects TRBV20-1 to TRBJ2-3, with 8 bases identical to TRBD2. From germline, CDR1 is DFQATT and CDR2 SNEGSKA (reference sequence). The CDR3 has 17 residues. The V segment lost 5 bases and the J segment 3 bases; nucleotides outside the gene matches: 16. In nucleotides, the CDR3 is TGCAGTGCTCGGAACAGCGGGAGTCGAGGGGGAACAGATACGCAGTATTTT. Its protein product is CSARNSGSRGGTDTQYF.

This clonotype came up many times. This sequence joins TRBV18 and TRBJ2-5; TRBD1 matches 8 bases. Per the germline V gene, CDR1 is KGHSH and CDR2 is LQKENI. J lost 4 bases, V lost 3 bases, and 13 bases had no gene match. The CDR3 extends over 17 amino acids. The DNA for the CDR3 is TGTGCCAGCTCACCTGTGGTGGCGGCAGGGGGCGGAGAGACCCAGTACTTC. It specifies CASSPVVAAGGGETQYF.

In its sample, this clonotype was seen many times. CDR3 sequence: CASSLQGTDTQYF. CDR3 coding DNA: TGTGCCAGCAGTTTACAAGGGACAGATACGCAGTATTTT. The V gene is TRBV28, the J gene TRBJ2-3, with D unresolved. CDR1 and CDR2 (germline): MDHEN, SYDVKM. This CDR3 region has 13 residues. V lost 2 bases and J lost 3, with 6 bases in between.

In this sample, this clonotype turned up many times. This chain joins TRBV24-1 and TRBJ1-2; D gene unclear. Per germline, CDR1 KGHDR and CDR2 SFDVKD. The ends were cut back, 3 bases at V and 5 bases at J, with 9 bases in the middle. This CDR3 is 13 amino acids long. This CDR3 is CATSDGGGYGYTF. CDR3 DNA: TGTGCCACCAGTGATGGAGGTGGGTATGGCTACACCTTC.

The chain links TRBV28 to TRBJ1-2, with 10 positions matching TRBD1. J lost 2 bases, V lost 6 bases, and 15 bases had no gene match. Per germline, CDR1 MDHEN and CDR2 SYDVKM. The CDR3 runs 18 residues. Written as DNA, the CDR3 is TGTGCCAGCAGCCCCTCGGACAGGGGGGGATGGGGCAACTATGGCTACACCTTC. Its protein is CASSPSDRGGWGNYGYTF.

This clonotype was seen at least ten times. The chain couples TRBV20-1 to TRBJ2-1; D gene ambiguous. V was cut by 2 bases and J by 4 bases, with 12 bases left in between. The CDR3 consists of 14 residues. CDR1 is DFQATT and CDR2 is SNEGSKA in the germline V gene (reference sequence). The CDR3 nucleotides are TGCAGTGCTAGAAACCCTAGGATGTACAATGAGCAGTTCTTC. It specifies CSARNPRMYNEQFF.

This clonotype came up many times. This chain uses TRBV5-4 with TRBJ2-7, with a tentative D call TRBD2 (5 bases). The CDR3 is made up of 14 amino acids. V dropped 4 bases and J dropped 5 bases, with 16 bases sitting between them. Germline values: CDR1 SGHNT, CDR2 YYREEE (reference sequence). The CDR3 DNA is TGTGCCAGCAGCCAAGAAGTCCTAGCCCACGAGCAGTACTTC. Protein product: CASSQEVLAHEQYF.

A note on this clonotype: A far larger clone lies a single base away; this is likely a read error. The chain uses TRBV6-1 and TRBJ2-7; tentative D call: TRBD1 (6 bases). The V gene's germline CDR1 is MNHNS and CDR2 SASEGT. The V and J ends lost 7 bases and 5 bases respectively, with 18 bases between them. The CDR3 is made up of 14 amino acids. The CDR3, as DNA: TGTGCCAGCACTTTCGGCCAGGGGATCGACGAGCAGTACTTC. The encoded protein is CASTFGQGIDEQYF.

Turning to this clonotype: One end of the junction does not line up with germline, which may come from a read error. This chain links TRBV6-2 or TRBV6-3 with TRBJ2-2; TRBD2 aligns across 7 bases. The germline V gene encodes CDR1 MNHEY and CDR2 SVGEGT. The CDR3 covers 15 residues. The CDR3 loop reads CASRLAVEGTVELFF. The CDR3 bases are TGTGCCAGCAGGCTAGCGGTGGAAGGCACCGTGGAGCTGTTTTTT.

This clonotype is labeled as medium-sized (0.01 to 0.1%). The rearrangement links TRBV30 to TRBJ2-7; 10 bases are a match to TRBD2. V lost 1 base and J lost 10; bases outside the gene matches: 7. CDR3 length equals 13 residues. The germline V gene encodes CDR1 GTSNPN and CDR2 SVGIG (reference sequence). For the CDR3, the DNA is TGTGCCTGGAGTGAAGCGGGAGGGCCATTACAGTACTTC. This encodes CAWSEAGGPLQYF.

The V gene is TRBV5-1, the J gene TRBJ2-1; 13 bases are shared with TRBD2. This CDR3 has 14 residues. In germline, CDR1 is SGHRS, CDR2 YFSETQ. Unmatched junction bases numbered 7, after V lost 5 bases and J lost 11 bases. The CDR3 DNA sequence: TGCGCCAGCAGTACTAGCGGGAGGGCAAATAAGCAGTTCTTC. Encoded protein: CASSTSGRANKQFF.

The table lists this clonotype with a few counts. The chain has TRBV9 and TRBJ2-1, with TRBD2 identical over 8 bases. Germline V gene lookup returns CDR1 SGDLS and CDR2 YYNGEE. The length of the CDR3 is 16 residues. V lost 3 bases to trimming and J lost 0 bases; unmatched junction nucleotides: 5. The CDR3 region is CASSAVLAVSYNEQFF. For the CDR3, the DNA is TGTGCCAGCAGCGCTGTACTAGCGGTCTCCTACAATGAGCAGTTCTTC.

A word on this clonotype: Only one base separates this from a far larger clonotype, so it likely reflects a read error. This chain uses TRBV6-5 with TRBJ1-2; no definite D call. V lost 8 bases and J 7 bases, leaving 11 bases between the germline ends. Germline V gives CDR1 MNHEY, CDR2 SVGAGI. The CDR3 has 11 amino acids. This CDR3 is CASPPSCGYTF. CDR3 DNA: TGTGCCAGCCCACCCAGCTGTGGCTACACCTTC.

The CDR3 loop is CASMPGGKRNSPLHF. The CDR3 DNA follows: TGTGCCAGCATGCCCGGTGGTAAGAGGAATTCACCCCTCCACTTT. V usage is TRBV6-2 or TRBV6-3 and J usage is TRBJ1-6; D remains unclear. This CDR3 has 15 amino acids. Looked up from germline, CDR1 is MNHEY and CDR2 is SVGEGT. The V end was cut by 7 bases, the J end by 7 bases, with 17 bases between.

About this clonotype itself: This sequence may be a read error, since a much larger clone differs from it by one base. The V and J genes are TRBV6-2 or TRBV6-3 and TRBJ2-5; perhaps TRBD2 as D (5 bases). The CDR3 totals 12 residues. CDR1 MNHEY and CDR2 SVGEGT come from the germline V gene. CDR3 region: CASAVRRETKYF. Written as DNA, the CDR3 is TGTGCCAGCGCAGTTAGAAGGGAGACCAAGTACTTC.

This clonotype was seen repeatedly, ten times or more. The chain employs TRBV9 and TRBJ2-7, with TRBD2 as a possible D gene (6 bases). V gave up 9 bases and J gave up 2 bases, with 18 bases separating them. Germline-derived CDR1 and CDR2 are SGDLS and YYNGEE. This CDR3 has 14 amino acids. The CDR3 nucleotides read TGTGCCACGGGGGATGGCAGTCGAACCTACGAGCAGTACTTC. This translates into CATGDGSRTYEQYF.

The CDR3 sequence is CASRLAGGSEQFF. The CDR3 DNA is TGTGCCAGCCGACTAGCGGGGGGCTCGGAGCAGTTCTTC. The chain couples TRBV7-3 to TRBJ2-1; TRBD2 matches at 13 bases. Germline loops: CDR1 SGHTA, CDR2 FQGTGA. This CDR3 is built from 13 residues. Trimming removed 8 bases from V and 10 bases from J; junction bases left unmatched: 5.

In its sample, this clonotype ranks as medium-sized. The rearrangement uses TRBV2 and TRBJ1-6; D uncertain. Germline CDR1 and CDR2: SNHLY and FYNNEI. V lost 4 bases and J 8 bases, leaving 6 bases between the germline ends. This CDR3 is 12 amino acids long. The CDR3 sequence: CASSVGDSPLHF. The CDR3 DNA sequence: TGTGCCAGCAGTGTGGGCGATTCACCCCTCCACTTT.

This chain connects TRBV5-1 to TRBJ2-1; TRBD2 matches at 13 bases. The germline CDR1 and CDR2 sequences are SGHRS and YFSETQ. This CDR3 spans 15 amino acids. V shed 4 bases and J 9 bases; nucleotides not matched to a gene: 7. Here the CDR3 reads CASSQTSGRAGEQFF. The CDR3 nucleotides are TGCGCCAGCAGCCAAACTAGCGGGAGGGCTGGTGAGCAGTTCTTC.

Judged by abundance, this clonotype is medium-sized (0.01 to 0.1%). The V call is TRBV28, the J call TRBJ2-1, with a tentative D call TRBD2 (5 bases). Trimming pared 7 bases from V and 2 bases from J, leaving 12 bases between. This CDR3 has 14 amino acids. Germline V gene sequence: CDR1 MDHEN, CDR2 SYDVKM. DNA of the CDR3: TGTGCCAGCATGGGTGGGAGCACCTACAATGAGCAGTTCTTC. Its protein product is CASMGGSTYNEQFF.

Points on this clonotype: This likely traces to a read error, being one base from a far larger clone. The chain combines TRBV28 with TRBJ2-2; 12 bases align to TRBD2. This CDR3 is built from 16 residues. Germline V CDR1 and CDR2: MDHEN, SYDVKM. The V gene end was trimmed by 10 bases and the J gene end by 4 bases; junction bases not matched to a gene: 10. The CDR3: CANCRPTSGSTGELFF. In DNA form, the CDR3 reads TGTGCCAACTGCCGGCCGACTAGCGGGAGCACCGGGGAGCTGTTTTTT. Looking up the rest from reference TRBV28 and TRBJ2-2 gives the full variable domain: DVKVTQSSRYLVKRTGEKVFLECVQDMDHENMFWYRQDPGLGLRLIYFSYDVKMKEKGDIPEGYSVSREKKERFSLILESASTNQTSMYLCANCRPTSGSTGELFFGEGSRLTVL.